These 4 T cell receptor beta chains were all obtained from the same sample, sequenced in a study of OX40 agonist ivuxolimab in advanced cancers. The repertoire was sequenced with immunoSEQ multiplex PCR; TCRdb's copy has only in-frame clones and lacks some. Here the sample spans about 83,000 clones, roughly 85% being singletons. The source was CD4+ or CD8+ T cells sorted from blood, collected in a trial of the OX40 agonist ivuxolimab. The receptors come from an adult with an advanced solid tumor such as melanoma, head and neck, liver or kidney cancer.

The chain employs TRBV27 and TRBJ1-2, with TRBD1 as a possible D gene (5 bases). Germline CDR1 reads MNHEY; CDR2 reads SMNVEV (reference sequence). The V end was cut by 6 bases, the J end by 4 bases, with 15 bases between. The CDR3 loop spans 14 amino acids. CDR3 sequence: CASSQTGTLYGYTF. In DNA form, the CDR3 reads TGTGCCAGCAGCCAAACCGGGACCCTCTATGGCTACACCTTC.

The genes are TRBV18 and TRBJ1-6, with D hard to call. CDR3 length: 14 residues. Germline V gene data show CDR1 as KGHSH and CDR2 as LQKENI. Trimming shortened V by 3 bases and J by 3 bases, and 6 bases separated the two germline ends. In DNA, the CDR3 is TGTGCCAGCTCACCCCAACACTATAATTCACCCCTCCACTTT. It yields the protein CASSPQHYNSPLHF.

This chain uses TRBV29-1 with TRBJ1-3, with D hard to call. The CDR3 sequence is 14 residues long. Germline-derived CDR1 and CDR2 are SQVTM and ANQGSEA. V lost 2 bases, J lost 4 bases, and 12 bases lay in between. The CDR3: CSVETSDQGNTIYF. The CDR3 DNA sequence: TGCAGCGTTGAAACGTCAGACCAGGGAAACACCATATATTTT.

The rearrangement uses TRBV5-6 and TRBJ1-2; weak D call: TRBD1 (5 bases). V was cut by 0 bases and J by 8 bases, with 29 bases left in between. The CDR3 loop spans 19 amino acids. From germline, CDR1 is SGHDT and CDR2 YYEEEE. The CDR3 bases are TGTGCCAGCAGCTTGGACGCTCCGGACACACTCTCAACTATGAAGGGCTACACCTTC. This gives the protein CASSLDAPDTLSTMKGYTF.